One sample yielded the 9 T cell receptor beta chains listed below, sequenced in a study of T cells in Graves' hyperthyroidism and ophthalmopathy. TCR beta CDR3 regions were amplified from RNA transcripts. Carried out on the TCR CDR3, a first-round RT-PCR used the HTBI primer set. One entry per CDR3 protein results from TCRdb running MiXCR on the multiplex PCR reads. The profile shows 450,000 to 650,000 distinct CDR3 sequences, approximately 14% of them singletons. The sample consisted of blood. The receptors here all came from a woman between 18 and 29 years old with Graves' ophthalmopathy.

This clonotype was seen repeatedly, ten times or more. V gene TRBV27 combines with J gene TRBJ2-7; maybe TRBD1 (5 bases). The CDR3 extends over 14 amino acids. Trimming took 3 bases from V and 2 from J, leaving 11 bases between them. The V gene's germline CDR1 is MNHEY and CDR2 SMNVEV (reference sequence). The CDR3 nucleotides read TGTGCCAGCAGTTTTGGACAAACCCCCTACGAGCAGTACTTC. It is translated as CASSFGQTPYEQYF.

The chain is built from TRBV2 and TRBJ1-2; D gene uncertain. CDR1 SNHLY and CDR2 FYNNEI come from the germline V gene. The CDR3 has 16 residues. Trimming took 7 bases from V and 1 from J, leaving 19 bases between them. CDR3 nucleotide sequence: TGTGCCAGCACCGACCTTTTGCCGGGGATTAACTATGGCTACACCTTC. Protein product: CASTDLLPGINYGYTF.

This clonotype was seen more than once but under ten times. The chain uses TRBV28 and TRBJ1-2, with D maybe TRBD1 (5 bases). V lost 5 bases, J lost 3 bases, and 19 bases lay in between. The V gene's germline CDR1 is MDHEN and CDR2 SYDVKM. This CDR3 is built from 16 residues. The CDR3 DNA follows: TGTGCCAGCAGTGTGTTGACCCTGACAGAATACTATGGCTACACCTTC. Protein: CASSVLTLTEYYGYTF.

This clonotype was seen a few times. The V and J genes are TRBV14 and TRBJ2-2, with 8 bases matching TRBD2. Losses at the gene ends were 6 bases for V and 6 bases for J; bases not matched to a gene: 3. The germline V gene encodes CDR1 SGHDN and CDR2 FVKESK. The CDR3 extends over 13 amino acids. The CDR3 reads CASRLGGAGELFF. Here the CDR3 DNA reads TGTGCCAGCAGGCTCGGGGGGGCCGGGGAGCTGTTTTTT.

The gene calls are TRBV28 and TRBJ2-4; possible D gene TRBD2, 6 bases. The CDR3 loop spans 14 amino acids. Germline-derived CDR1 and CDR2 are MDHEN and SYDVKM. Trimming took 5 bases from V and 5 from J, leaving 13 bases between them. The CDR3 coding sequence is TGTGCCAGCAGTGTTGCGGGACCGCAAAACATTCAGTACTTC. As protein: CASSVAGPQNIQYF.

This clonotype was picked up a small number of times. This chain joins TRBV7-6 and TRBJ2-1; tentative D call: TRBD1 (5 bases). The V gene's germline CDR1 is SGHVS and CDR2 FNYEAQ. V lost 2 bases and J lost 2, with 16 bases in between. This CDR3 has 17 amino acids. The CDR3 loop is CASSLIEAQAAYNEQFF. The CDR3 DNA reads TGTGCCAGCAGCTTAATTGAAGCACAGGCAGCCTACAATGAGCAGTTCTTC.

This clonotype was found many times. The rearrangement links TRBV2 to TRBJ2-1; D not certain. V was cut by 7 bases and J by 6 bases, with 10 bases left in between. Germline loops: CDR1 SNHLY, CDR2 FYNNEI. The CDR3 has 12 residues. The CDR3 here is CASKGLRNEQFF. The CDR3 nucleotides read TGTGCCAGCAAAGGGTTACGCAATGAGCAGTTCTTC.

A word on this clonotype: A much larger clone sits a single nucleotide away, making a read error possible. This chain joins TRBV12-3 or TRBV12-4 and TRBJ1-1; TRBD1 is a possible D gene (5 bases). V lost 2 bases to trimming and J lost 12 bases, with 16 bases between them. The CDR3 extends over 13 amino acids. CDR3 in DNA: TGTGCCAGCAGTTTAACTGGGGGGAGGGTGTCTTTCTTT. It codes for CASSLTGGRVSFF.

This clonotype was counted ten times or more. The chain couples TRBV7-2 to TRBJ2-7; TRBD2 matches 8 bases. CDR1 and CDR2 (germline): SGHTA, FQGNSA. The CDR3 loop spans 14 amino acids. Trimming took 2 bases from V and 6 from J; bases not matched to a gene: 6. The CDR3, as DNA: TGTGCCAGCAGCTTAAGAGCGGGGGTGAGCGAGCAGTACTTC. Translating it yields CASSLRAGVSEQYF.